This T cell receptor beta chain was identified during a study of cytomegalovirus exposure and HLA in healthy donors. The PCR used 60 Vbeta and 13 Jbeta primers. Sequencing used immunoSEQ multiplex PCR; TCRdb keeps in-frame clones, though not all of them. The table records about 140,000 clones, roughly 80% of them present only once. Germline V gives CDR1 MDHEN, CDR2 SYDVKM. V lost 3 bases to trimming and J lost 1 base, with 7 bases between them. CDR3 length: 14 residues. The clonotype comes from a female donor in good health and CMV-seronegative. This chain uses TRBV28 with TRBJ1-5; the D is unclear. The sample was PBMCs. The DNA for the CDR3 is TGTGCCAGCAGTTTTGAACAGAGCAATCAGCCCCAGCATTTT. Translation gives CASSFEQSNQPQHF. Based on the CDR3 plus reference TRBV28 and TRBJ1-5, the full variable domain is DVKVTQSSRYLVKRTGEKVFLECVQDMDHENMFWYRQDPGLGLRLIYFSYDVKMKEKGDIPEGYSVSREKKERFSLILESASTNQTSMYLCASSFEQSNQPQHFGDGTRLSIL.